Listed below are T cell receptor beta chains from one sample, sequenced in a study of T cells in Graves' hyperthyroidism and ophthalmopathy. TCRdb recomputed calls from the multiplex PCR reads with MiXCR, one row per CDR3 protein. The repertoire holds some 350,000 distinct CDR3 sequences, with approximately 14% as singletons. Source material: blood. The receptor source for this set is a woman between 18 and 29 years old with Graves' hyperthyroidism that later progressed to Graves' ophthalmopathy. Each CDR3 is given with its conserved first and last residue. D genes are given only for firm matches. For some rows the clone size is stated as once, few or many, or as a class when expanded; others skip it.

>TRBV5-8|TRBJ2-3|.|many
TGTGCCAGCAGCTTGGGCTCTGCAGGAGATACGCAGTATTTT
CASSLGSAGDTQYF
>TRBV12-3/TRBV12-4|TRBJ2-5|.|many
TGTGCCAGCAGTTTAGGGGCTAACCAAGAGACCCAGTACTTC
CASSLGANQETQYF
>TRBV5-1|TRBJ2-7|TRBD1|many
TGCGCCAGCAGCCTACGGACAGGGACCGTATACGAGCAGTACTTC
CASSLRTGTVYEQYF
>TRBV9|TRBJ2-3|.|few
TGTGCCAGCAGCGTCGCCGGACGGGTCGCAGATACGCAGTATTTT
CASSVAGRVADTQYF
>TRBV5-1|TRBJ2-3|.|.
TGCGCCAGCAGCCGAACGGTGAGCACAGATACGCAGTATTTT
CASSRTVSTDTQYF
>TRBV4-2|TRBJ2-7|TRBD1|many
TGTGCCAGCAGCCGAGAAGTTACAGGGGGCGCCTCCTACGAGCAGTACTTC
CASSREVTGGASYEQYF
>TRBV5-1|TRBJ2-2|TRBD1|many
TGCGCCAGCAGCTTGGCAGGGGGCCGTACCGGGGAGCTGTTTTTT
CASSLAGGRTGELFF
>TRBV11-2|TRBJ2-7|TRBD2|.
TGTGCCAGCAGCCCCCGGACTAGCGGGAGCTACGAGCAGTGCTTC
CASSPRTSGSYEQCF
>TRBV20-1|TRBJ1-1|.|many
TGCAGTGCCCCGGAGCCGTACACTGAAGCTTTCTTT
CSAPEPYTEAFF
>TRBV20-1|TRBJ2-5|TRBD2|many
TGCAGTGCGGCGGGTCCTGGGACTAGCGTCATTGAGACCCAGTACTTC
CSAAGPGTSVIETQYF
>TRBV11-2|TRBJ2-7|TRBD2|many
TGTGCCAGCAGCTCCGTAAGAGGGGTCACAGCGGGAACAGCCGGGATCTACGAGCAGTACTTC
CASSSVRGVTAGTAGIYEQYF
>TRBV5-1|TRBJ1-4|TRBD1|few
TGCGCCAGCAGCTTGGGGGGGACAGCTAGTAATGAAAAACTGTTTTTT
CASSLGGTASNEKLFF
>TRBV15|TRBJ2-1|TRBD2|.
TGTGCCACCAGCAGGACTAGCGGCTCCTACAATGAGCAGTTCTTC
CATSRTSGSYNEQFF
>TRBV9|TRBJ2-2|TRBD2|.
TGTGCCAGCAGCGTAGATCTTAGCGGGAGGGCCGGGAACACCGGGGAGCTGTTTTTT
CASSVDLSGRAGNTGELFF
>TRBV7-2|TRBJ2-2|.|few
TGTGCCAGCAGCCTACAGGGTGTTCGGAACACCGGGGAGCTGTTTTTT
CASSLQGVRNTGELFF
>TRBV7-8|TRBJ2-1|TRBD1|few
TGTGCCAGCAGCGAGCACCCGGGTAGACAGGGTATGCGGGAGCAGTTCTTC
CASSEHPGRQGMREQFF
>TRBV20-1|TRBJ1-5|.|many
TGCAGTGCCTATGGGGGTTTAAAGATAAATCAGCCCCAGCATTTT
CSAYGGLKINQPQHF
>TRBV7-9|TRBJ1-5|.|many
TGTGCCAGCAGCTCACAGGGTAACCATCAGCCCCAGCATTTT
CASSSQGNHQPQHF
>TRBV19|TRBJ1-1|.|many
TGTGCCAGTAGCCAATCAAGGAACACTGAAGCTTTCTTT
CASSQSRNTEAFF
>TRBV12-3/TRBV12-4|TRBJ2-1|.|many
TGTGCCAGCACGACCTTAGGAGGGGGGTTCCACAATGAGCAGTTCTTC
CASTTLGGGFHNEQFF
>TRBV29-1|TRBJ1-2|.|many
TGCAGCGCATACAGGGATGTCTCGGATGGCTACACCTTC
CSAYRDVSDGYTF
>TRBV2|TRBJ1-1|.|few
TGTGCCAGCAGGGCGGGGCCAGAAGCTTTCTTT
CASRAGPEAFF
>TRBV5-4|TRBJ2-1|TRBD2|.
TGTGCCAGCAGCTGGACTAGCGGGGAAATCGACAATGAGCAGTTCTTC
CASSWTSGEIDNEQFF
>TRBV28|TRBJ2-7|.|many
TGTGCCAGCAGTTTATATCCTCTCTACGAGCAGTACTTC
CASSLYPLYEQYF
>TRBV7-9|TRBJ2-7|TRBD2|few
TGTGCCAGCAGCTTAGCACGGGGGGTAGAGCAGTACTTC
CASSLARGVEQYF
>TRBV4-1|TRBJ2-7|.|few
TGCGCCAGCAGCCAAGGCCCGGGGCAGCCCTACGAGCAGTACTTC
CASSQGPGQPYEQYF
>TRBV6-1|TRBJ2-7|TRBD2|many
TGTGCCAGCAGTTCGGGAGCGGGAGGGTCCTACGAGCAGTACTTC
CASSSGAGGSYEQYF
>TRBV7-9|TRBJ1-2|.|few
TGTGCCAGCAGCTTCTCGGGGGGAGCCGGCTACACCTTC
CASSFSGGAGYTF
>TRBV19|TRBJ2-5|.|few
TGTGCCAGTAGTATTCAGGGAGTAGAGACCCAGTACTTC
CASSIQGVETQYF
>TRBV10-3|TRBJ2-1|TRBD1|.
TGTGCCATCAGTGAGTCCGGGACAGGGGAAGGCAATGAGCAGTTCTTC
CAISESGTGEGNEQFF
>TRBV7-6|TRBJ2-7|TRBD2|.
TGTGCCAGCAGCTCGCCGGGACTATCAGCCTACGAGCAGTACTTC
CASSSPGLSAYEQYF
>TRBV3-1|TRBJ2-1|.|many
TGTGCCAGCAGCCAAGGACTAGATCCCAATGAGCAGTTCTTC
CASSQGLDPNEQFF
>TRBV6-1|TRBJ2-7|TRBD1|few
TGTGCCAGCAGTACCCAGACAGGGCCCTACGAGCAGTACTTC
CASSTQTGPYEQYF
>TRBV28|TRBJ2-2|.|few
TGTGCCAGCAGTTTTCCCCGCACCGGGGAGCTGTTTTTT
CASSFPRTGELFF
>TRBV6-9|TRBJ2-7|TRBD1|.
TGTGCCAGCAGTTCAACAGGGGGCTTACCAGCCTACGAGCAGTACTTC
CASSSTGGLPAYEQYF
>TRBV29-1|TRBJ1-1|.|many
TGCAGCGTCTGGTCAGGGGACACTGAAGCTTTCTTT
CSVWSGDTEAFF
>TRBV2|TRBJ2-7|.|many
TGTGCCACCCAGGAGGTCAACGAGCAGTACTTC
CATQEVNEQYF
>TRBV28|TRBJ2-3|.|few
TGTGCCAGCAGTTTAGTTCCGACCGACGGCACAGATACGCAGTATTTT
CASSLVPTDGTDTQYF
>TRBV15|TRBJ2-4|TRBD2|many
TGTGCCACCAGCAGAGATACGAGTAGCGGGAGCCAAAACATTCAGTACTTC
CATSRDTSSGSQNIQYF
>TRBV2|TRBJ2-1|TRBD2|medium-sized
TGTGCCAGCAGTGAAAGACTAGCCAATGAGCAGTTCTTC
CASSERLANEQFF
>TRBV12-3/TRBV12-4|TRBJ2-7|TRBD1|many
TGTGCCAGCAGCCCAGTCCAGGGGGCGTCCTACGAGCAGTACTTC
CASSPVQGASYEQYF